One sample yielded the 23 T cell receptor beta chains listed below, sequenced in a study of T and B cells in COVID-19 patients. TRB rearrangements were amplified by multiplex PCR with BIOMED2 TRB-A/B primers. TCRdb independently ran MiXCR on the multiplex PCR reads; one entry per CDR3 protein. The sample yields some 14,000 distinct CDR3 sequences, 25% seen once. Blood genomic DNA input for TRB amplification was about 220-500 ng. Sequenced material: blood. These receptors were taken from a human donor who had recovered from COVID-19.

The chain is built from TRBV4-2 and TRBJ2-7; 10 bases are a match to TRBD1. V was pared by 0 bases and J by 3 bases, with 2 bases of the junction left unmatched. Looked up from germline, CDR1 is LGHNA and CDR2 is YNFKEQ. The CDR3 loop spans 15 amino acids. Here the CDR3 reads CASSQEGQGIYEQYF. The CDR3 region has the DNA TGTGCCAGCAGCCAAGAGGGACAGGGGATCTACGAGCAGTACTTC.

This clonotype was detected a few times. This chain joins TRBV20-1 and TRBJ2-6; 8 nucleotides line up with TRBD2. V trimming: 4 bases; J trimming: 0 bases; junction bases outside the gene matches: 5. From germline, CDR1 is DFQATT and CDR2 SNEGSKA (reference sequence). The CDR3 spans 16 residues. This CDR3 is CSATGGGSSGANVLTF. As DNA, the CDR3 is TGCAGTGCTACCGGCGGGGGGAGCTCTGGGGCCAACGTCCTGACTTTC.

This clonotype was seen many times. V usage is TRBV5-4 and J usage is TRBJ2-1; 7 bases align to TRBD1. The V gene end was trimmed by 2 bases and the J gene end by 8 bases; junction bases not matched to a gene: 4. Germline V gene data show CDR1 as SGHNT and CDR2 as YYREEE (reference sequence). The CDR3 totals 13 residues. The CDR3 DNA reads as TGTGCCAGCAGCTTACAGGGGCGGGATGAGCAGTTCTTC. Its protein product is CASSLQGRDEQFF. Based on the CDR3 plus reference TRBV5-4 and TRBJ2-1, the full variable domain is ETGVTQSPTHLIKTRGQQVTLRCSSQSGHNTVSWYQQALGQGPQFIFQYYREEENGRGNFPPRFSGLQFPNYSSELNVNALELDDSALYLCASSLQGRDEQFFGPGTRLTVL.

This clonotype was counted only a few times. The chain links TRBV14 to TRBJ2-7, with D unclear. The V gene lost 3 bases and the J gene lost 3 bases, with 9 bases spanning the gap. Germline V lookup: CDR1 SGHDN, CDR2 FVKESK. The CDR3 covers 13 residues. The CDR3 DNA is TGTGCCAGCAGCCATCCTCTTAACTACGAGCAGTACTTC. Protein: CASSHPLNYEQYF.

This clonotype was counted between two and nine times. This chain joins TRBV5-1 and TRBJ1-4, with 8 bases that match TRBD1. This CDR3 region has 16 residues. Germline V gene data show CDR1 as SGHRS and CDR2 as YFSETQ. The V gene end was trimmed by 1 base and the J gene end by 7 bases; junction bases not matched to a gene: 9. DNA of the CDR3: TGCGCCAGCAGCTTGACCGGCAGGGGGCAGGGTGAAAAACTGTTTTTT. Its translation is CASSLTGRGQGEKLFF.

By share, this clonotype ranks as medium-sized (0.01 to 0.1%). This chain uses TRBV18 with TRBJ2-7, with D unresolved. The CDR3 has 14 residues. Germline V lookup: CDR1 KGHSH, CDR2 LQKENI. The germline V and J ends were trimmed by 3 bases and 5 bases, with 14 bases remaining between them. The CDR3 DNA is TGTGCCAGCTCACCCCCCGGTATCTTGGACGAGCAGTACTTC. Protein: CASSPPGILDEQYF. Full variable domain (missing parts from reference TRBV18 and TRBJ2-7): NAGVMQNPRHLVRRRGQEARLRCSPMKGHSHVYWYRQLPEEGLKFMVYLQKENIIDESGMPKERFSAEFPKEGPSILRIQQVVRGDSAAYFCASSPPGILDEQYFGPGTRLTVT.

The rearrangement uses TRBV7-9 and TRBJ2-5; 7 positions agree with TRBD1. This CDR3 is built from 13 residues. Trimming removed 0 bases from V and 11 bases from J; junction bases left unmatched: 6. Germline V lookup: CDR1 SEHNR, CDR2 FQNEAQ (reference sequence). This chain's CDR3 is CASSLANTGAQYF. CDR3 bases: TGTGCCAGCAGCTTAGCGAATACAGGGGCTCAGTACTTC.

V gene TRBV20-1 combines with J gene TRBJ2-7, with TRBD2 matching over 7 bases. V dropped 3 bases and J dropped 1; count of bases not matched to a gene: 9. The CDR3 length is 15 residues. CDR1 DFQATT and CDR2 SNEGSKA come from the germline V gene (reference sequence). As DNA, the CDR3 is TGCAGTGCTAGGGGACGCACAGCGGGGTCCTACGAGCAGTACTTC. Its translation: CSARGRTAGSYEQYF.

This clonotype was recorded many times. J is TRBJ1-2 and V is TRBV12-3 or TRBV12-4; 12 nucleotides agree with TRBD1. J was trimmed by 7 bases and V by 5 bases; bases with no gene match: 5. The CDR3 contains 14 residues. CDR3 sequence reads: CASSLGQGAIGYTF. CDR3 in DNA: TGTGCCAGCAGTCTGGGACAGGGGGCGATTGGCTACACCTTC.

The chain uses TRBV20-1 and TRBJ2-5; 8 bases align to TRBD2. Germline CDR1 is DFQATT and CDR2 is SNEGSKA (reference sequence). CDR3 size: 15 residues. The ends lost 3 bases at V and 9 bases at J; junction bases unmatched: 15. CDR3 in amino acids: CSASPSGGALGAQYF. The DNA of the CDR3 is TGCAGTGCTAGTCCCAGCGGGGGCGCGTTGGGGGCCCAGTACTTC.

The genes are TRBV7-9 and TRBJ2-6; a possible D gene is TRBD1 (6 bases). The V end was cut by 1 base, the J end by 2 bases, with 6 bases between. CDR1 and CDR2 from the germline V gene are SEHNR and FQNEAQ (reference sequence). The CDR3 has 15 amino acids. The CDR3 is CASSLGQAGANVLTF. CDR3 sequence (DNA): TGTGCCAGCAGCTTAGGACAGGCTGGGGCCAACGTCCTGACTTTC.

The rearrangement uses TRBV6-2 or TRBV6-3 and TRBJ2-7, with 9 nucleotides matching TRBD1. V lost 6 bases to trimming and J lost 7 bases; unmatched junction nucleotides: 10. CDR1 MNHEY and CDR2 SVGEGT come from the germline V gene. The CDR3 length is 14 residues. CDR3 nucleotides: TGTGCCAGCAGCGATGGACAGGGGATTGGTGAGCAGTACTTC. Translation: CASSDGQGIGEQYF.

This clonotype was detected many times. The chain links TRBV6-5 to TRBJ1-4; 8 nucleotides match TRBD1. The ends lost 4 bases at V and 5 bases at J; junction bases unmatched: 3. Germline-derived CDR1 and CDR2 are MNHEY and SVGAGI. The CDR3 spans 14 residues. CDR3 residues: CASSSGGGNEKLFF. The CDR3 DNA reads as TGTGCCAGCAGTTCAGGGGGCGGCAATGAAAAACTGTTTTTT.

This clonotype is deemed medium-sized. The CDR3 loop is CASSYSGANVLTF. The CDR3 DNA reads as TGTGCCAGCAGTTACAGTGGGGCCAACGTCCTGACTTTC. The chain has TRBV6-6 and TRBJ2-6; D not resolved. Trimming pared 2 bases from V and 3 bases from J, leaving 2 bases between. The CDR3 runs to 13 residues. Germline V CDR1 and CDR2: MNHNY, SVGAGI (reference sequence).

The V call is TRBV11-2, the J call TRBJ2-7; D might be TRBD1 (5 bases). CDR3 length: 15 amino acids. Germline V gene sequence: CDR1 SGHAT, CDR2 FQNNGV. V was cut by 2 bases and J by 2 bases, with 13 bases left in between. DNA for the CDR3: TGTGCCAGCAGCTTATCACCCCAAGGGGCCTACGAGCAGTACTTC. Protein product: CASSLSPQGAYEQYF. The full variable domain, completed using reference TRBV11-2 and TRBJ2-7, is EAGVAQSPRYKIIEKRQSVAFWCNPISGHATLYWYQQILGQGPKLLIQFQNNGVVDDSQLPKDRFSAERLKGVDSTLKIQPAKLEDSAVYLCASSLSPQGAYEQYFGPGTRLTVT.

By proportion, this clonotype is medium-sized. The chain joins TRBV27 to TRBJ2-3; 9 bases line up with TRBD2. CDR1 is MNHEY, CDR2 SMNVEV, per germline (reference sequence). This CDR3 region has 14 residues. V dropped 8 bases and J dropped 5; count of bases not matched to a gene: 8. CDR3 protein: CASAGGPAGDTQYF. DNA for the CDR3: TGTGCCAGCGCGGGGGGGCCCGCGGGAGATACGCAGTATTTT.

This clonotype occurred many times. The V gene is TRBV27, the J gene TRBJ1-4; 7 positions agree with TRBD1. Germline CDR1 reads MNHEY; CDR2 reads SMNVEV (reference sequence). The CDR3 runs 16 residues. The junction had 14 bases not matched to a gene; V was cut back by 6 bases and J by 7 bases. CDR3 protein: CASSPGTAIRSEKLFF. The CDR3 DNA follows: TGTGCCAGCAGCCCAGGGACAGCAATCCGGAGTGAAAAACTGTTTTTT.

V is TRBV7-9 and J is TRBJ1-3; D gene unclear. Trimming pared 8 bases from V and 4 bases from J, leaving 6 bases between. The germline V gene has CDR1 SEHNR and CDR2 FQNEAQ (reference sequence). The CDR3 has 11 residues. The CDR3: CASDEGNTIYF. CDR3 coding DNA: TGTGCCAGCGACGAAGGAAACACCATATATTTT.

This clonotype was observed a few times. The rearrangement uses TRBV15 and TRBJ1-5; TRBD1 is a possible D gene (5 bases). Trimming stripped 3 bases from V and 0 bases from J, with 12 bases between. The CDR3 covers 16 residues. Germline-derived CDR1 and CDR2 are LNHNV and YYDKDF (reference sequence). CDR3 sequence reads: CATSSGGEYSNQPQHF. The CDR3 DNA is TGTGCCACCAGCAGTGGGGGGGAATATAGCAATCAGCCCCAGCATTTT.

The chain employs TRBV5-1 and TRBJ2-1; D uncertain. The germline V gene has CDR1 SGHRS and CDR2 YFSETQ. The CDR3 totals 15 residues. Trimming took 2 bases from V and 0 from J, leaving 9 bases between them. This CDR3 is CASSLDWSSYNEQFF. CDR3 coding DNA: TGCGCCAGCAGCTTAGACTGGAGCTCCTACAATGAGCAGTTCTTC.

The CDR3 loop is CASTLTFLAETQYF. Here the CDR3 DNA reads TGTGCCAGCACCCTCACCTTTCTAGCGGAGACCCAGTACTTC. The chain uses TRBV11-1 and TRBJ2-5, with D maybe TRBD2 (6 bases). Germline CDR1 SGHAT, CDR2 FQDESV (reference sequence). V was pared by 7 bases and J by 5 bases, with 17 bases between. The CDR3 contains 14 residues.

This clonotype was observed a handful of times. The chain carries TRBV20-1 and TRBJ2-1; TRBD2 aligns across 10 bases. This CDR3 contains 15 residues. J gave up 9 bases and V 0 bases, and 8 bases lay outside the gene matches. The germline gives CDR1 DFQATT, CDR2 SNEGSKA (reference sequence). CDR3 DNA sequence: TGCAGTGCTAGAGATAAGCGGGAGGGTGGTAGTGAGCAGTTCTTC. Its protein product is CSARDKREGGSEQFF.

A few counts support this clonotype. The CDR3 nucleotides are TGTGCCAGCAGCCCCAGGACAGGGAGAAATTACGAGCAGTACTTC. This codes for CASSPRTGRNYEQYF. The chain couples TRBV7-2 to TRBJ2-7; 8 bases match TRBD1. Germline loops: CDR1 SGHTA, CDR2 FQGNSA. CDR3 length: 15 residues. Trimming at V came to 5 bases and at J to 4 bases, leaving 10 bases not matched to a gene.